This TCR beta chain was sequenced in a study of T cells expressing NK-cell markers. Study overall: TCR beta repertoires came from sorted CD3+CD56+NKG2C+, CD3+CD56+NKG2C- and CD3+CD56-NKG2C+ T cells.

TCRdb reworked the 5' RACE reads into one entry per CDR3 protein, no DNA. The table counts some 450,000 distinct CDR3 sequences; under 7.5% lies in the top ten. This CDR3 has 16 residues. Germline V lookup: CDR1 SGHTA, CDR2 FQGNSA. The gene calls are TRBV7-2 and TRBJ2-7; the TRBD2 assignment by TCRdb is unverifiable without DNA. Sequenced sample: blood T cells: a sorted CD56 or NKG2C T cell subset, CD4+ or CD8+ T cells, or bulk PBMC T cells (not recorded which). This sequence originates from a woman between 18 and 69 years old in good health. CDR3 sequence reads: CASSLGPAGGPLEQYF.